This T cell receptor beta chain derives from a study of technical replicates of blood from several donors. The assay was immunoSEQ multiplex PCR, and TCRdb's table has in-frame clones only and misses some. This sample carries tens of thousands of clones, around 90% of them seen once, and the ten largest clones take around 0.27%. The sequencing sample was made of T cells isolated from PBMCs. The TCR comes from a human donor in good health.

Here the CDR3 DNA reads TGTGCCAGCAGCTTAGGGGGCGGCTACGAGCAGTACTTC. It codes for CASSLGGGYEQYF. The chain is built from TRBV7-2 and TRBJ2-7, with TRBD1 as a possible D gene (5 bases). This CDR3 is 13 amino acids long. Trimming removed 1 base from V and 3 bases from J, with 7 bases in between. The germline gives CDR1 SGHTA, CDR2 FQGNSA.